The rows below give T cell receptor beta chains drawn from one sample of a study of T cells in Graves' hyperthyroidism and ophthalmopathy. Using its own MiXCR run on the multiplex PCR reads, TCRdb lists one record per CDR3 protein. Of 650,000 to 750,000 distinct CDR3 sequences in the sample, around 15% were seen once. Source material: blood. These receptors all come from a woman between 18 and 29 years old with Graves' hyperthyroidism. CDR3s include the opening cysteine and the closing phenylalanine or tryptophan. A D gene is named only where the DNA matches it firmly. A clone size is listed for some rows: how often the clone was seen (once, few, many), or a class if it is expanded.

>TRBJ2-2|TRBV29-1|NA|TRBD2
CSEKRERVPGELFF
TGCAGCGAGAAGCGGGAGAGGGTCCCCGGGGAGCTGTTTTTT
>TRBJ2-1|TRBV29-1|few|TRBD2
CSVKTSGYNEQFF
TGCAGCGTTAAGACTAGCGGATACAATGAGCAGTTCTTC
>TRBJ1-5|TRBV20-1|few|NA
CSARDSRGSNQPQHF
TGCAGTGCTAGAGATTCGAGGGGGAGCAATCAGCCCCAGCATTTT
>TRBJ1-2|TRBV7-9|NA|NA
CASSLAGGTNYGYTF
TGTGCCAGCAGCTTAGCAGGCGGAACGAACTATGGCTACACCTTC
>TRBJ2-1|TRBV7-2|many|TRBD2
CASSLVDGRSYNEQFF
TGTGCCAGCAGCTTAGTAGACGGGAGGTCCTACAATGAGCAGTTCTTC
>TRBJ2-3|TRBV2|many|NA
CASSEDPGQGRDTQYF
TGTGCCAGCAGTGAAGACCCAGGGCAGGGTCGGGATACGCAGTATTTT
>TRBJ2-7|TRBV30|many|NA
CAWSVPGYGGSYEQYF
TGTGCCTGGAGTGTACCTGGGTACGGTGGTTCCTACGAGCAGTACTTC
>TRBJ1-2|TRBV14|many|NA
CASSQIGRNYGYTF
TGTGCCAGCAGCCAAATCGGCAGAAACTATGGCTACACCTTC
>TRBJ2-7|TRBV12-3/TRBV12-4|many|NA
CASSLQGTRMYEQYF
TGTGCCAGCAGCCTCCAAGGGACCCGAATGTACGAGCAGTACTTC
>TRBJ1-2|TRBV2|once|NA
CASRPDRQYGYTF
TGTGCCAGCAGACCCGACAGGCAATATGGCTACACCTTC
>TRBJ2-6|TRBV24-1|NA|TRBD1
CATSEGTGTGANVLTF
TGTGCCACCAGTGAGGGGACAGGGACTGGGGCCAACGTCCTGACTTTC
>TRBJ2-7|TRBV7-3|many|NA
CASSLTWVSEQYF
TGTGCCAGCAGCCTCACCTGGGTGTCCGAGCAGTACTTC
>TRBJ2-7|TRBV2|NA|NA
CASSDSIYTYEQYF
TGTGCCAGCAGTGATTCTATCTATACCTACGAGCAGTACTTC
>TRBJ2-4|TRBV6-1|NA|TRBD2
CATHLAGGKNIQYF
TGTGCCACCCACCTAGCGGGAGGAAAAAACATTCAGTACTTC
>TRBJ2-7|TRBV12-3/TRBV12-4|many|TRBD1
CASSVDMGQFGHEQYF
TGTGCCAGCAGTGTTGATATGGGACAGTTTGGACACGAGCAGTACTTC
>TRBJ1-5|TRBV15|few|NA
CATSRATGNQPQHF
TGTGCCACCAGCAGAGCCACAGGGAACCAGCCCCAGCATTTT
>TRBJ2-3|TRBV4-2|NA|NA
CASSQDLAGGTDTQYF
TGCGCCAGCAGCCAAGATTTAGCAGGGGGCACAGATACGCAGTATTTT
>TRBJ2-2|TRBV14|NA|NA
CASSPSGRTMLGTGELFF
TGTGCCAGCAGCCCCTCCGGACGGACTATGCTAGGCACCGGGGAGCTGTTTTTT
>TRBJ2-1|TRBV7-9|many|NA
CASSAAGIPYNEQFF
TGTGCCAGCAGCGCCGCCGGGATCCCCTACAATGAGCAGTTCTTC
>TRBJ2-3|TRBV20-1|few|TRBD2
CSAEGASGSPLRTDTQYF
TGCAGTGCCGAGGGGGCTAGCGGGAGCCCTTTACGTACAGATACGCAGTATTTT
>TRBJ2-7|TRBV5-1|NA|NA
CASSSTLASHREQYF
TGCGCCAGCAGCTCCACCCTCGCGTCACACAGGGAGCAGTACTTC
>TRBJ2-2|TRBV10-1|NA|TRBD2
CASSRTGTSGNTGELFF
TGTGCCAGCAGCCGCACCGGGACTAGCGGAAACACCGGGGAGCTGTTTTTT
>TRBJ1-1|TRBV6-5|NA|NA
CASSYSTVTEAFF
TGTGCCAGCAGTTACTCGACGGTCACTGAAGCTTTCTTT
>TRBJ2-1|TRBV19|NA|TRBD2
CASSMMASGRANEQFF
TGTGCCAGTAGTATGATGGCCAGCGGGAGGGCCAATGAGCAGTTCTTC
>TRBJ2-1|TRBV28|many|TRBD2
CASSLWTSGANEQFF
TGTGCCAGCAGTTTATGGACTAGCGGGGCCAATGAGCAGTTCTTC
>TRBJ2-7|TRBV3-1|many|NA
CASSQGGVFSEQYF
TGTGCCAGCAGCCAAGGGGGGGTCTTTTCCGAGCAGTACTTC
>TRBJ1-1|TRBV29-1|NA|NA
CSAQGPSTEAFF
TGCAGCGCTCAAGGCCCGAGCACTGAAGCTTTCTTT
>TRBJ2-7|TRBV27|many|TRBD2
CASSPWTSGGTHEQYF
TGTGCCAGCAGTCCCTGGACTAGCGGGGGAACCCACGAGCAGTACTTC
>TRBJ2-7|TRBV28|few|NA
CASSSIRTGVAGFPYEQYF
TGTGCCAGCAGTTCGATTCGGACAGGGGTAGCGGGGTTCCCCTACGAGCAGTACTTC
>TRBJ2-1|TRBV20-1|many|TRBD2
CSPAGTRANEQFF
TGCAGTCCAGCGGGAACGAGAGCCAATGAGCAGTTCTTC
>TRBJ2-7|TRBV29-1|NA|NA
CSVNLNTYEQYF
TGCAGCGTAAACCTGAATACCTACGAGCAGTACTTC
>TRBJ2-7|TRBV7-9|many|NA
CASSAPLGRGEQYF
TGTGCCAGCAGCGCCCCACTGGGACGAGGCGAGCAGTACTTC
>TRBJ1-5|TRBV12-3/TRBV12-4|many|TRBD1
CASSLGTGNNQPQHF
TGTGCCAGCAGTTTAGGGACAGGGAACAATCAGCCCCAGCATTTT
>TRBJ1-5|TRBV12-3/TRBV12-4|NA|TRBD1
CASSSGQGLGQPQHF
TGTGCCAGCAGTAGCGGACAGGGGTTAGGACAGCCCCAGCATTTT
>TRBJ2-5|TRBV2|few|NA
CASNRQETQYF
TGTGCCAGCAACAGACAAGAGACCCAGTACTTC
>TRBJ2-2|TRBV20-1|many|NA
CSATQQGTGELFF
TGCAGTGCAACCCAACAGGGAACCGGGGAGCTGTTTTTT
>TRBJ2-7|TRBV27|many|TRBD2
CASSRVGAGASPFSYEQYF
TGTGCCAGCAGTCGCGTAGGGGCGGGAGCATCTCCCTTTTCCTACGAGCAGTACTTC
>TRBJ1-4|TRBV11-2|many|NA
CASSSPVGRNTEKLFF
TGTGCCAGCAGCTCCCCAGTCGGCAGGAACACCGAAAAACTGTTTTTT
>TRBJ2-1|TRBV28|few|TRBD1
CASSLWGLGQGGGNEQFF
TGTGCCAGCAGTTTATGGGGTTTGGGACAGGGCGGGGGCAATGAGCAGTTCTTC
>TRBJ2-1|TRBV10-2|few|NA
CASSESLASAYNEQFF
TGCGCCAGCAGTGAGTCTCTAGCTTCGGCCTACAATGAGCAGTTCTTC
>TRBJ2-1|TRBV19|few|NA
CASSSPRDQGNNEQFF
TGTGCCAGTAGCTCCCCCCGGGACCAGGGGAACAATGAGCAGTTCTTC
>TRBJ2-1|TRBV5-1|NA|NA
CASSLKLDKSYNEQFF
TGCGCCAGCAGCTTGAAACTCGACAAGTCATACAATGAGCAGTTCTTC
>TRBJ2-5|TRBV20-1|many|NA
CSATPRAQETQYF
TGCAGTGCCACCCCGAGGGCCCAAGAGACCCAGTACTTC
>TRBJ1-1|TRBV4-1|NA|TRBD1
CASSHQRQGWGPDSDTEAFF
TGCGCCAGCAGCCATCAGAGACAGGGGTGGGGACCGGACTCGGACACTGAAGCTTTCTTT
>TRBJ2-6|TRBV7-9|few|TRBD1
CASSKDRAGANVLTF
TGTGCCAGCAGCAAAGACAGGGCTGGGGCCAACGTCCTGACTTTC
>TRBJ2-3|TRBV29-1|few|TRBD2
CSDRLAGADTQYF
TGCAGCGATCGACTAGCGGGAGCAGATACGCAGTATTTT
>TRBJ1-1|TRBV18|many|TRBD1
CASSPRTGANTEAFF
TGTGCCAGCTCACCAAGGACAGGGGCGAACACTGAAGCTTTCTTT
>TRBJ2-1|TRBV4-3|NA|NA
CASSQDGGWSSYNEQFF
TGCGCCAGCAGCCAAGATGGGGGTTGGAGCTCCTACAATGAGCAGTTCTTC
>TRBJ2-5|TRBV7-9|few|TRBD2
CASSLGITSGRKGGETQYF
TGTGCCAGCAGCTTAGGCATCACTAGCGGGAGGAAAGGAGGAGAGACCCAGTACTTC
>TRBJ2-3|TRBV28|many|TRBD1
CASSSPGQGAGTDTQYF
TGTGCCAGCAGTTCCCCAGGACAGGGGGCAGGTACAGATACGCAGTATTTT
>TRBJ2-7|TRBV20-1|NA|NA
CSASGFDGVGQGQQYF
TGCAGTGCTAGTGGGTTTGACGGCGTGGGTCAAGGCCAGCAGTACTTC
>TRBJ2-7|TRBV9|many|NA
CASSVDDSYEQYF
TGTGCCAGCAGCGTAGATGACTCCTACGAGCAGTACTTC
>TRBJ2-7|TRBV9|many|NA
CASSVGSQPYEQYF
TGTGCCAGCAGCGTAGGTTCCCAACCCTACGAGCAGTACTTC
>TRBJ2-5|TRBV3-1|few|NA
CASSPRQRGQETQYF
TGTGCCAGCAGCCCCCGACAACGGGGCCAAGAGACCCAGTACTTC
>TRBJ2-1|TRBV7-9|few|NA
CASKSISVPAAFPGKVNEQFF
NA
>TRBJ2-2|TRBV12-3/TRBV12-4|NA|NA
CASRQLWAGELFF
TGTGCCAGCAGACAATTGTGGGCCGGGGAGCTGTTTTTT
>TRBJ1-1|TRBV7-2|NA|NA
CASSLYRGTGTEAFF
TGTGCCAGCAGCTTATATCGGGGAACGGGCACTGAAGCTTTCTTT
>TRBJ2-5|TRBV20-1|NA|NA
CSANMGLLQETQYF
TGCAGTGCCAACATGGGACTTCTCCAAGAGACCCAGTACTTC